The present TCR beta chain was sequenced within a study of blood T cell repertoires in COVID-19. Looking at the study overall: Sample material is recorded as cDNA or gDNA derived from T cells, B-cell-depleted T cells, or PBMCs.

Authors' analysis steps: Reference gene primer amplification yielded estimated nucleated cell counts. This table comes from immunoSEQ multiplex PCR, and its TCRdb copy is limited to in-frame clones, with some not included. V, J and clone size were drawn from that table, and D and trimming were deduced from the DNA. The profile shows approximately 230,000 clones, 85% to 90% of them singletons. Germline CDR1 SGHTA, CDR2 FQGNSA. Trimming stripped 4 bases from V and 7 bases from J, with 14 bases between. This CDR3 contains 14 residues. The receptor was derived from a man older than 75 with acute or convalescent COVID-19. The chain links TRBV7-2 to TRBJ2-1; D possibly corresponds to TRBD2 (5 bases). The specimen was peripheral blood. DNA for the CDR3: TGTGCCAGCAGCTACAAGGCGGGTAGAAATGAGCAGTTCTTC. It codes for CASSYKAGRNEQFF.